These 22 T cell receptor beta chains were sequenced from one sample in a study of T cell responses to AZD1222 COVID-19 vaccine. The repertoire was sequenced with immunoSEQ multiplex PCR; TCRdb's copy has only in-frame clones and lacks some. The table shows 70,000 to 95,000 clones, with about nine tenths occurring only once. The input for sequencing was peripheral blood, taken 28 days after the second AZD1222 dose. These receptor sequences come from an adult who received the AZD1222 COVID-19 vaccine.

This chain connects TRBV7-2 to TRBJ1-5; TRBD1 matches at 10 bases. With V trimmed by 5 bases and J by 0 bases, 4 bases remained unmatched. The CDR3 has 16 residues. CDR1 is SGHTA, CDR2 FQGNSA, per germline. DNA of the CDR3: TGTGCCAGCAGCCCGGACAGGGGGTTTAGCAATCAGCCCCAGCATTTT. Translating it yields CASSPDRGFSNQPQHF.

The chain combines TRBV6-2 or TRBV6-3 with TRBJ1-4; D perhaps matches TRBD1 (5 bases). V lost 5 bases to trimming and J lost 5 bases, with 12 bases between them. Germline CDR1 is MNHEY and CDR2 is SVGEGT. The CDR3 length is 14 residues. The DNA for the CDR3 is TGTGCCAGCAGTGCAGGGTTATCGAATGAAAAACTGTTTTTT. Encoded protein: CASSAGLSNEKLFF.

The chain carries TRBV3-1 (or the pseudogene TRBV3-2) and TRBJ2-3; D gene uncertain. Between the trimmed V and J ends, which lost 0 bases and 2 bases, there was a span of 9 bases. Germline-derived CDR1 and CDR2 are LGHDT and YNNKEL (reference sequence). The CDR3 spans 15 residues. The CDR3 protein is CASSQDPLPTDTQYF. Written as DNA, the CDR3 is TGTGCCAGCAGCCAAGACCCCCTCCCCACAGATACGCAGTATTTT.

This sequence joins TRBV6-5 and TRBJ2-7, with D perhaps TRBD2 (5 bases). Germline loops: CDR1 MNHEY, CDR2 SVGAGI. V lost 2 bases and J 6 bases, leaving 14 bases between the germline ends. This CDR3 spans 14 amino acids. The CDR3 nucleotides read TGTGCCAGCAGTTACCGAAACGACTACCGCGAGCAGTACTTC. This translates into CASSYRNDYREQYF.

The chain joins TRBV24-1 to TRBJ2-5, with D unclear. The length of the CDR3 is 16 residues. The V end lost 0 bases, the J end lost 1 base, and 11 bases lay between the germline ends. Germline V gene lookup returns CDR1 KGHDR and CDR2 SFDVKD. As DNA, the CDR3 is TGTGCCACCAGTGATTTGAGGCAGGAGAGCCAAGAGACCCAGTACTTC. Protein sequence: CATSDLRQESQETQYF.

J is TRBJ1-4 and V is TRBV30; D may be TRBD1 (6 bases). CDR3 length: 16 residues. Germline V gene data show CDR1 as GTSNPN and CDR2 as SVGIG (reference sequence). V was cut by 1 base and J by 0 bases, with 12 bases left in between. The CDR3 protein is CAWSATTGSTNEKLFF. The CDR3, as DNA: TGTGCCTGGAGTGCGACTACAGGGTCAACTAATGAAAAACTGTTTTTT.

This clone was seen only once. The V gene is TRBV6-4, the J gene TRBJ2-3; 9 bases fit TRBD2. Trimming at V came to 4 bases and at J to 5 bases, leaving 7 bases not matched to a gene. Germline lookup yields CDR1 MRHNA and CDR2 SNTAGT. The CDR3 is 15 amino acids. Here the CDR3 DNA reads TGTGCCAGCAGTGTTCAAGCGGGAGGTGTAGATACGCAGTATTTT. Translating it yields CASSVQAGGVDTQYF.

This chain uses TRBV4-1 with TRBJ1-6, with unresolved D. The CDR3 is 15 amino acids. Trimming cost V 0 bases and J 7 bases, with 10 bases left between them. Germline V gene lookup returns CDR1 MGHRA and CDR2 YSYEKL. This CDR3 reads CASSQDRTRNSPLHF. The CDR3 DNA sequence: TGCGCCAGCAGCCAAGATAGGACGCGGAATTCACCCCTCCACTTT.

The V call is TRBV30, the J call TRBJ2-7; D not resolved. CDR3 size: 12 residues. Trimming removed 5 bases from V and 2 bases from J, with 10 bases in between. Germline values: CDR1 GTSNPN, CDR2 SVGIG (reference sequence). Here the CDR3 reads CAWAGLAYEQYF. The CDR3 DNA sequence: TGTGCCTGGGCCGGGCTGGCCTACGAGCAGTACTTC.

The chain uses TRBV7-8 and TRBJ2-3, with 9 positions matching TRBD1. Germline V gene lookup returns CDR1 SGHVS and CDR2 FQNEAQ. The V and J ends lost 1 base and 1 base, in that order; junction bases with no gene match: 9. This CDR3 region has 18 residues. The CDR3 DNA reads TGTGCCAGCAGCTTAGTTCCTCTCGGGACAGGGCGCACAGATACGCAGTATTTT. This sequence encodes CASSLVPLGTGRTDTQYF.

This chain uses TRBV27 with TRBJ2-1; the match to TRBD2 covers 12 bases. This CDR3 contains 13 residues. V was clipped by 6 bases and J by 10 bases; unmatched bases: 4. From germline, CDR1 is MNHEY and CDR2 SMNVEV (reference sequence). DNA for the CDR3: TGTGCCAGCAGGACTAGCGGGAGTTGGGAGCAGTTCTTC. This sequence encodes CASRTSGSWEQFF.

The CDR3 region has the DNA TGTGCCAGCAGTGATTTGAGTGAGCAGTTCTTC. This encodes CASSDLSEQFF. The chain uses TRBV25-1 and TRBJ2-1, with D unresolved. CDR3 length equals 11 residues. Germline V lookup: CDR1 MGHDK, CDR2 SYGVNS. V was pared by 3 bases and J by 9 bases, with 6 bases between.

The J gene is TRBJ2-7, the V gene TRBV4-3; tentatively, D is TRBD2 (5 bases). CDR1 and CDR2 (germline): LGHNA, YSLEER. V was cut by 6 bases and J by 6 bases, with 18 bases left in between. The CDR3 is 14 amino acids. Here the CDR3 reads CASSRTLERREQYF. The CDR3 region has the DNA TGCGCCAGCAGTCGGACTCTAGAGAGGCGCGAGCAGTACTTC.

The V gene is TRBV28, the J gene TRBJ2-3; TRBD2 is a possible D gene (6 bases). Deletions cut 3 bases from V and 5 bases from J, with 12 bases between. CDR3 length equals 14 residues. Germline CDR1 reads MDHEN; CDR2 reads SYDVKM. The CDR3 nucleotides read TGTGCCAGCAGTTTGGGATTAGCGGTAGATACGCAGTATTTT. It encodes CASSLGLAVDTQYF.

The rearrangement uses TRBV2 and TRBJ1-1; D is ambiguous. The CDR3 totals 13 residues. Trimming removed 4 bases at V and 1 base at J, with 7 bases between. Germline values: CDR1 SNHLY, CDR2 FYNNEI. For the CDR3, the DNA is TGTGCCAGCAGTGGGTGGGAGAACACTGAAGCTTTCTTT. It translates to CASSGWENTEAFF.

The rearrangement joins TRBV4-1 to TRBJ2-1; 13 nucleotides line up with TRBD2. V shed 1 base and J 7 bases; nucleotides not matched to a gene: 4. The germline CDR1 and CDR2 sequences are MGHRA and YSYEKL. The CDR3 is 16 residues long. In DNA form, the CDR3 reads TGCGCCAGCAGCCAAGTCACTAGCGGGAGGGCGAATGAGCAGTTCTTC. This codes for CASSQVTSGRANEQFF.

CDR3 coding DNA: TGTGCCAGCAGCTTAGCGCCCGGGGCAGATACGCAGTATTTT. Encoded protein: CASSLAPGADTQYF. This chain joins TRBV7-9 and TRBJ2-3; TRBD2 is a possible D gene (5 bases). The CDR3 has 14 amino acids. The germline gives CDR1 SEHNR, CDR2 FQNEAQ (reference sequence). Trimming cost V 0 bases and J 4 bases, with 8 bases left between them.

The chain couples TRBV3-1 (or the pseudogene TRBV3-2) to TRBJ1-6; no clear D. CDR1 is LGHDT and CDR2 is YNNKEL in the germline V gene (reference sequence). Trimming took 5 bases from V and 6 from J, leaving 11 bases between them. The CDR3 is 14 amino acids. CDR3 protein: CASSRREVNSPLHF. The CDR3 DNA sequence: TGTGCCAGCAGCAGACGGGAGGTTAATTCACCCCTCCACTTT.

This chain's CDR3 is CASSVGQGNTEAFF. CDR3 nucleotides: TGTGCCAGCAGTGTGGGACAGGGGAACACTGAAGCTTTCTTT. This chain connects TRBV2 to TRBJ1-1; 9 bases map to TRBD1. V lost 4 bases to trimming and J lost 1 base; unmatched junction nucleotides: 1. Germline lookup yields CDR1 SNHLY and CDR2 FYNNEI. This CDR3 has 14 amino acids.

The rearrangement uses TRBV27 and TRBJ1-1, with 9 positions matching TRBD1. Trimming at V came to 6 bases and at J to 1 base, leaving 6 bases not matched to a gene. The CDR3 extends over 15 amino acids. Per the germline V gene, CDR1 is MNHEY and CDR2 is SMNVEV (reference sequence). The CDR3 coding sequence is TGTGCCAGCAGGGGACCGGGACAGGGGAACACTGAAGCTTTCTTT. Protein sequence: CASRGPGQGNTEAFF.

This chain uses TRBV25-1 with TRBJ1-4; no clear D. CDR3 length equals 14 residues. CDR1 is MGHDK and CDR2 is SYGVNS in the germline V gene. Trimming cost V 5 bases and J 3 bases, with 10 bases left between them. The CDR3 region has the DNA TGTGCCAGCAGTCCTCCCCGCGCTAATGAAAAACTGTTTTTT. Translation: CASSPPRANEKLFF. Complete variable domain (other parts from reference TRBV25-1 and TRBJ1-4): EADIYQTPRYLVIGTGKKITLECSQTMGHDKMYWYQQDPGMELHLIHYSYGVNSTEKGDLSSESTVSRIRTEHFPLTLESARPSHTSQYLCASSPPRANEKLFFGSGTQLSVL.

The chain joins TRBV7-8 to TRBJ1-1; D is ambiguous. Trimming took 0 bases from V and 0 from J, leaving 11 bases between them. The CDR3 length is 16 residues. Germline V CDR1 and CDR2: SGHVS, FQNEAQ. The CDR3 loop reads CASSLALGRMNTEAFF. The CDR3 DNA reads as TGTGCCAGCAGCTTAGCGCTAGGCAGGATGAACACTGAAGCTTTCTTT.